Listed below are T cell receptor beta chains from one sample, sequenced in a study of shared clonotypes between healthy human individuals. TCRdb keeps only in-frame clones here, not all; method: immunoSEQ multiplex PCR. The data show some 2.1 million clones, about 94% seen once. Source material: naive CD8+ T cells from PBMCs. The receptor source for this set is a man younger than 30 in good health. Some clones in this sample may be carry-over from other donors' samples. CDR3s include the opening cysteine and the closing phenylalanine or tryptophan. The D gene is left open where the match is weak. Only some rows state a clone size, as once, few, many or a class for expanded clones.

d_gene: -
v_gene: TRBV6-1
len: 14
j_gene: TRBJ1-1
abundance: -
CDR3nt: TGTGCCAGCAGTGACTCGGGGGGAGGCACTGAAGCTTTCTTT
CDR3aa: CASSDSGGGTEAFF

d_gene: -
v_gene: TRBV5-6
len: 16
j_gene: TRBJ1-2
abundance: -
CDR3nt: TGTGCCAGCAGCCTAGAGGATGGACAGCGCCTCTATGGCTACACCTTC
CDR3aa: CASSLEDGQRLYGYTF

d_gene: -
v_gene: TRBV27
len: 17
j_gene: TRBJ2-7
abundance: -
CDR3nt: TGTGCCAGCAACAACGGCGGGACTTTACGAGCCACCTACGAGCAGTACTTC
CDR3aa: CASNNGGTLRATYEQYF

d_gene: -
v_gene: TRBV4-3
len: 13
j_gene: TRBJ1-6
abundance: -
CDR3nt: TGCGCCAGCAGCCAAGTTTTAACGGCACCCCTCCACTTT
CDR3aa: CASSQVLTAPLHF

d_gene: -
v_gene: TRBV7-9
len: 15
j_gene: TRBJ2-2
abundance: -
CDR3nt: TGTGCCAGCAGCCGTTATATAGCGAACACCGGGGAGCTGTTTTTT
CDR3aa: CASSRYIANTGELFF

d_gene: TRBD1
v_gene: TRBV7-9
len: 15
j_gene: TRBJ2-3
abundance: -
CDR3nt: TGTGCCAGCAGCATATGGGACAGGAGCACAGATACGCAGTATTTT
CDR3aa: CASSIWDRSTDTQYF

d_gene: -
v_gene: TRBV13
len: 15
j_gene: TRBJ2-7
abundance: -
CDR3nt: TGTGCCAGCAGTCCCCCGGTAGGGACCACCTACGAGCAGTACTTC
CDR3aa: CASSPPVGTTYEQYF

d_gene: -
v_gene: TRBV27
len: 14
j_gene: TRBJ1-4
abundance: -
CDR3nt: TGTGCCAGCAGTCACCGTGCAACTAATGAAAAACTGTTTTTT
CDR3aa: CASSHRATNEKLFF

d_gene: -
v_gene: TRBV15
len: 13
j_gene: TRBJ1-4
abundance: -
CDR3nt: TGTGCCACCCGACTGGATATTGGTGAAAAACTGTTTTTT
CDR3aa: CATRLDIGEKLFF

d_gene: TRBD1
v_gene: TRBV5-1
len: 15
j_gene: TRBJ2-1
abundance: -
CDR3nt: TGCGCCAGCAGCTCTGGCAGGGGGTCCTACAATGAGCAGTTCTTC
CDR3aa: CASSSGRGSYNEQFF

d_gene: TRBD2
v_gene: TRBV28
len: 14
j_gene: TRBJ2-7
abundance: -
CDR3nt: TGTGCCAGCAGTTTGGGACTAGCAACGGACGAGCAGTACTTC
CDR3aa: CASSLGLATDEQYF

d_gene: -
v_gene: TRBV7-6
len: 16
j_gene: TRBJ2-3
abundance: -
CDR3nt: TGTGCCAGCAGCTACAAGACACACGCTTACACAGATACGCAGTATTTT
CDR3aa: CASSYKTHAYTDTQYF

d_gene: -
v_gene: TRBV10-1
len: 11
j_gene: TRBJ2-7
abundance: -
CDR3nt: TGCGCCACCCCTCCTACCTTCGAGCAGTACTTC
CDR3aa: CATPPTFEQYF

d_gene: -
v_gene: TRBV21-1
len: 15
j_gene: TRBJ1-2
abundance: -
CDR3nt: TGTGCCAGCAGCAGTACGGAGGGAGGCATCTATGGCTACACCTTC
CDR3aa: CASSSTEGGIYGYTF

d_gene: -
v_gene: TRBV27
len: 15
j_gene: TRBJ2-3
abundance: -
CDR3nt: TGTGCCAGCAGCCGGACTCTCTCAGCTGGAGATACGCAGTATTTT
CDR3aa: CASSRTLSAGDTQYF

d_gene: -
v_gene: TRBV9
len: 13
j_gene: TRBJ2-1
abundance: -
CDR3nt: TGTGCCAGCAGCGTAGTCGATCGCGGGCCGCAGTTCTTC
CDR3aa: CASSVVDRGPQFF

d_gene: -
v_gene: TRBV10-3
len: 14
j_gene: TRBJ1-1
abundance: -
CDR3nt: TGTGCCATCAGTGAGGTTTTAATGAACACTGAAGCTTTCTTT
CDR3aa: CAISEVLMNTEAFF

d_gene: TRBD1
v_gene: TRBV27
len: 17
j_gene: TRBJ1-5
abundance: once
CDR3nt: TGTGCCAGCAGTTTATCCCCGACAGGGGAGGAAGATCAGCCCCAGCATTTT
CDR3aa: CASSLSPTGEEDQPQHF

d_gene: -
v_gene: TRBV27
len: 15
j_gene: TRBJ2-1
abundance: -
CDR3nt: TGTGCCAGCAGTTCCCTAGTAGGTGTCTACAATGAGCAGTTCTTC
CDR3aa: CASSSLVGVYNEQFF

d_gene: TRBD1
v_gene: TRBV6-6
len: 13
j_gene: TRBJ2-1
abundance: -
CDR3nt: TGTGCCAGCAGACGGACAGGGTTCGATGAGCAGTTCTTC
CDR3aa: CASRRTGFDEQFF

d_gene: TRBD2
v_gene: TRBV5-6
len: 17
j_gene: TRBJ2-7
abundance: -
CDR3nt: TGTGCCAGCAGCGCGCTAGGGGGACTAGCGGAACTCTACGAGCAGTACTTC
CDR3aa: CASSALGGLAELYEQYF

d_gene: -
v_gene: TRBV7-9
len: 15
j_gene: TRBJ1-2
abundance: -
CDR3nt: TGTGCCAGCAGCTTATGGCAGGCGAAGCACTATGGCTACACCTTC
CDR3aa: CASSLWQAKHYGYTF

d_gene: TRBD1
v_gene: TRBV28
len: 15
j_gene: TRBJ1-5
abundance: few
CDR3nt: TGTGCCAGCAGCCCCACAGGGGGCATATCTCAGCCCCAGCATTTT
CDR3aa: CASSPTGGISQPQHF

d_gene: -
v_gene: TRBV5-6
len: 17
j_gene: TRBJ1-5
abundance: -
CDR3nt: TGTGCCAGCAGCTTTGGAACCGGGGGGCGGGGCAATCAGCCCCAGCATTTT
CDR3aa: CASSFGTGGRGNQPQHF

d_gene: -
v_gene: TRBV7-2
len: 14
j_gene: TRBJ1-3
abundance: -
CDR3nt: TGTGCCAGCAGGATGATATACTCTGGAAACACCATATATTTT
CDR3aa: CASRMIYSGNTIYF

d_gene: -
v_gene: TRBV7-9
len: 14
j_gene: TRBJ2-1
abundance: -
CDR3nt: TGTGCCAGCACCTCCCCCATTGGCCCCAATGAGCAGTTCTTC
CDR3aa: CASTSPIGPNEQFF

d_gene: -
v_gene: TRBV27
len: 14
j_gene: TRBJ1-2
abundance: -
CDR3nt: TGTGCCAGCAGTTTCTCCGACAGGAAGTATGGCTACACCTTC
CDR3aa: CASSFSDRKYGYTF

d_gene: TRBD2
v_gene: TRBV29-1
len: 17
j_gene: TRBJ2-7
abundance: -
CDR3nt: TGCAGCGCTGAAGGTTTCGGGCGAGCGGGAGAGGGCTACGAGCAGTACTTC
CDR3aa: CSAEGFGRAGEGYEQYF

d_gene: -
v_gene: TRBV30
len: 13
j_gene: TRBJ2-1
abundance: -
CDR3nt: TGTGCCTGGAAAGGACGGCTATACAATGAGCAGTTCTTC
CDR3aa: CAWKGRLYNEQFF

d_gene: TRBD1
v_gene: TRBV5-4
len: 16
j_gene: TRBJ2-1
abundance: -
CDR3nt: TGTGCCAGCAGCTTAAGCCCAGGGGGAACCTACAATGAGCAGTTCTTC
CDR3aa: CASSLSPGGTYNEQFF

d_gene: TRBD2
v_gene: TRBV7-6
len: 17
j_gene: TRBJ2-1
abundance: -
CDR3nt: TGTGCCAGCAGCTTATTGGGAGGACTAGCGGGCCACAATGAGCAGTTCTTC
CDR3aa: CASSLLGGLAGHNEQFF

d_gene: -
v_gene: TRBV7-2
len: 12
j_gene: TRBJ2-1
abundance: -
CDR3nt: TGTGCCAGCAGACGACCCCCCGATGAGCAGTTCTTC
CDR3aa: CASRRPPDEQFF

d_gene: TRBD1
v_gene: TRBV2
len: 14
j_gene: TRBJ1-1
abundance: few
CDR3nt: TGTGCCAGCCTCCGGGACAGTATGAACACTGAAGCTTTCTTT
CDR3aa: CASLRDSMNTEAFF

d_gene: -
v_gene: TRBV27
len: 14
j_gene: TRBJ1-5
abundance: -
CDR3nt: TGTGCCAGCCGGGCCCGGGCGAGCAATCAGCCCCAGCATTTT
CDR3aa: CASRARASNQPQHF

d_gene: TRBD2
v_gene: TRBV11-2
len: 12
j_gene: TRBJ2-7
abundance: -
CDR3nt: TGTGCCAGCAGCTTAGGGTGGCGGGAGTATCACTTC
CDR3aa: CASSLGWREYHF

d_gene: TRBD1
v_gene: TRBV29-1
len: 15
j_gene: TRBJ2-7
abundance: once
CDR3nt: TGCAGCGTTGAAGTAGGGACAGGGCTCCCCTACGAGCAGTACTTC
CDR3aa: CSVEVGTGLPYEQYF